This record looks at one T cell receptor beta chain sequence and its context. What it binds is unknown. The data belong to a study of shared clonotypes between healthy human individuals. Study context: Per-donor plates numbered three CD4 naive, three CD4 memory, two CD8 naive and one CD8 memory. Study-wide results and caveats: Generation probability values for non-shared clonotypes were lower than those for clonotypes shared by all four donors. In general, naive subsets displayed greater estimated richness than memory subsets did.

All participating donors were Caucasian adults from Nashville, Tennessee. TCRdb's copy holds only in-frame clones and misses some; the assay was immunoSEQ multiplex PCR. Of fewer than 400,000 clones in the sample, about 74% were seen once. This CDR3 has 13 residues. Germline-derived CDR1 and CDR2 are SGHTA and FQGTGA. V dropped 4 bases and J dropped 2 bases, with 8 bases sitting between them. Material: memory CD4+ T cells sorted from blood. Subset: CD45RA-negative fraction. The clonotype originates from a man aged 25-40 years in good health. V gene TRBV7-3 combines with J gene TRBJ1-2; D is possibly TRBD1 (5 bases). As DNA, the CDR3 is TGTGCCAGCAGCTCTCAGGGAAACTATGGCTACACCTTC. This translates into CASSSQGNYGYTF.